The 23 T cell receptor beta chains reported below all come from one sample, sequenced in a study of T cell changes during pregnancy in multiple sclerosis. The data were produced by immunoSEQ multiplex PCR, yet TCRdb's version contains in-frame clones alone and is incomplete. The sample includes over 90,000 clones, 90% of them seen just once. Sequenced here: peripheral blood, sampled in the second trimester of pregnancy. These receptors all stem from a female donor in good health, enrolled as a control in a pregnancy study.

V gene TRBV15 combines with J gene TRBJ2-1; 7 bases line up with TRBD2. Germline V gene data show CDR1 as LNHNV and CDR2 as YYDKDF (reference sequence). The V segment lost 1 base and the J segment 6 bases; nucleotides outside the gene matches: 9. The CDR3 sequence is 16 residues long. The CDR3 DNA reads as TGTGCCACCAGCAGAGGGGGAGCGGGGCCTAGCAATGAGCAGTTCTTC. It codes for CATSRGGAGPSNEQFF.

The chain joins TRBV10-3 to TRBJ1-1; TRBD1 might be the D (6 bases). The CDR3 is 14 amino acids. V was shortened by 6 bases and J by 4 bases, with 15 bases between the two germline ends. CDR1 is ENHRY and CDR2 is SYGVKD in the germline V gene. The CDR3 loop reads CAISTRRGSTEAFF. For the CDR3, the DNA is TGTGCCATCAGCACCCGCAGGGGAAGCACTGAAGCTTTCTTT.

The rearrangement uses TRBV19 and TRBJ2-1; possible D gene TRBD1, 5 bases. This CDR3 region has 13 residues. Germline CDR1 is LNHDA and CDR2 is SQIVND (reference sequence). The ends were cut back, 8 bases at V and 5 bases at J, with 13 bases in the middle. CDR3 sequence: CASSVGANNEQFF. The CDR3 nucleotides read TGTGCCAGTTCCGTTGGGGCGAACAATGAGCAGTTCTTC.

The chain links TRBV7-8 to TRBJ2-7; 7 bases are shared with TRBD1. This CDR3 is built from 15 residues. Germline CDR1 is SGHVS and CDR2 is FQNEAQ. Losses at the gene ends were 5 bases for V and 6 bases for J; bases not matched to a gene: 13. CDR3 sequence reads: CASSPQQGSRVEQYF. CDR3 DNA sequence: TGTGCCAGCAGCCCCCAACAGGGGTCGAGGGTCGAGCAGTACTTC. The full variable domain, completed using reference TRBV7-8 and TRBJ2-7, is GAGVSQSPRYKVAKRGQDVALRCDPISGHVSLFWYQQALGQGPEFLTYFQNEAQLDKSGLPSDRFFAERPEGSVSTLKIQRTQQEDSAVYLCASSPQQGSRVEQYFGPGTRLTVT.

This clone was recorded once. This chain links TRBV28 with TRBJ2-1; 15 bases agree with TRBD2. Germline loops: CDR1 MDHEN, CDR2 SYDVKM. The CDR3 has 17 amino acids. J gave up 10 bases and V 3 bases, and 10 bases lay outside the gene matches. The DNA for the CDR3 is TGTGCCAGCAGTTTCCCAGGGACTAGCGGGAGGTTTGGAGAGCAGTTCTTC. Its protein is CASSFPGTSGRFGEQFF.

The V and J genes are TRBV5-1 and TRBJ1-1, with 7 nucleotides matching TRBD1. Trimming at V came to 4 bases and at J to 10 bases, leaving 7 bases not matched to a gene. Germline CDR1 reads SGHRS; CDR2 reads YFSETQ. This CDR3 is built from 12 residues. The CDR3 reads CASSGPGTVAFF. The CDR3 DNA is TGCGCCAGCAGCGGCCCCGGGACAGTAGCTTTCTTT. Looking up the rest from reference TRBV5-1 and TRBJ1-1 gives the full variable domain: KAGVTQTPRYLIKTRGQQVTLSCSPISGHRSVSWYQQTPGQGLQFLFEYFSETQRNKGNFPGRFSGRQFSNSRSEMNVSTLELGDSALYLCASSGPGTVAFFGQGTRLTVV.

The chain links TRBV19 to TRBJ2-2; TRBD2 might be the D (6 bases). Trimming took off 11 bases at V and 7 bases at J, with 20 bases between the two ends. From germline, CDR1 is LNHDA and CDR2 SQIVND (reference sequence). This CDR3 has 14 residues. As DNA, the CDR3 is TGTGCCGTAACCGGGGAGGCTTCAATCGGGGAGCTGTTTTTT. It yields the protein CAVTGEASIGELFF.

The J gene is TRBJ2-1, the V gene TRBV27, with 13 bases identical to TRBD2. This CDR3 region has 16 residues. Trimming removed 0 bases from V and 5 bases from J; junction bases left unmatched: 1. The V gene's germline CDR1 is MNHEY and CDR2 SMNVEV (reference sequence). Written as DNA, the CDR3 is TGTGCCAGCAGTTTATCGGGACTAGCGGGGAACAATGAGCAGTTCTTC. Its protein is CASSLSGLAGNNEQFF.

This clone was found a few times. The chain carries TRBV7-7 and TRBJ1-1, with D possibly being TRBD1 (6 bases). Germline V CDR1 and CDR2: SSHAT, FNYEAQ (reference sequence). The CDR3 runs to 13 residues. Here the CDR3 reads CASPRQENTEAFF. DNA for the CDR3: TGTGCTAGCCCCAGACAGGAGAACACTGAAGCTTTCTTT.

This clone was detected once. This chain joins TRBV6-6 and TRBJ1-5; possibly TRBD1 for D (5 bases). Trimming removed 3 bases at V and 7 bases at J, with 13 bases between. CDR3 length: 14 residues. Germline V gene sequence: CDR1 MNHNY, CDR2 SVGAGI (reference sequence). In DNA, the CDR3 is TGTGCCAGCAGTTATGGCGGGGCAGAACAGCCCCAGCATTTT. This sequence encodes CASSYGGAEQPQHF.

The V gene is TRBV19, the J gene TRBJ2-1, with 15 nucleotides matching TRBD2. The CDR3 totals 19 residues. The J segment lost 4 bases and the V segment lost 5 bases, leaving 12 bases of the junction unmatched. Germline V gives CDR1 LNHDA, CDR2 SQIVND (reference sequence). This chain's CDR3 is CASSSKPGLAGGTYNEQFF. In DNA, the CDR3 is TGTGCCAGTAGTTCCAAGCCCGGACTAGCGGGGGGGACATACAATGAGCAGTTCTTC.

The chain joins TRBV18 to TRBJ2-3, with D perhaps matching TRBD1 (6 bases). The CDR3 sequence is 16 residues long. V lost 3 bases to trimming and J lost 1 base, with 14 bases between them. Germline values: CDR1 KGHSH, CDR2 LQKENI. The DNA of the CDR3 is TGTGCCAGCTCACCTTTGCAACAGGGTGGCACAGATACGCAGTATTTT. As protein: CASSPLQQGGTDTQYF.

J is TRBJ2-7 and V is TRBV19, with TRBD1 matching 12 bases. Germline V gene data show CDR1 as LNHDA and CDR2 as SQIVND (reference sequence). V dropped 5 bases and J dropped 6; count of bases not matched to a gene: 5. The CDR3 covers 14 residues. This CDR3 is CASSPGQGAPEQYF. The CDR3 DNA reads TGTGCCAGTAGTCCGGGACAGGGGGCACCCGAGCAGTACTTC.

The chain has TRBV7-2 and TRBJ1-6, with D possibly TRBD1 on 5 matching bases. The CDR3 spans 16 residues. The V gene lost 5 bases and the J gene lost 9 bases, with 20 bases spanning the gap. The germline gives CDR1 SGHTA, CDR2 FQGNSA. Here the CDR3 reads CASSPSAGTRGSPLHF. In DNA, the CDR3 is TGTGCCAGCAGCCCCTCGGCCGGGACTCGTGGTTCACCCCTCCACTTT.

V and J are TRBV19 and TRBJ1-6, with 7 bases identical to TRBD1. This CDR3 comprises 13 residues. The V gene's germline CDR1 is LNHDA and CDR2 SQIVND (reference sequence). V shed 10 bases, J shed 5 bases, and the junction held 5 bases outside the gene matches. The CDR3 sequence: CATRTGDNSPLHF. The CDR3 DNA follows: TGTGCCACTCGGACAGGAGATAATTCACCCCTCCACTTT. The complete variable domain, with remaining parts taken from reference TRBV19 and TRBJ1-6, reads DGGITQSPKYLFRKEGQNVTLSCEQNLNHDAMYWYRQDPGQGLRLIYYSQIVNDFQKGDIAEGYSVSREKKESFPLTVTSAQKNPTAFYLCATRTGDNSPLHFGNGTRLTVT.

This sequence joins TRBV4-3 and TRBJ2-7; TRBD1 aligns across 10 bases. This CDR3 is 15 amino acids long. V lost 1 base and J lost 5; bases outside the gene matches: 5. Germline V lookup: CDR1 LGHNA, CDR2 YSLEER. CDR3 sequence reads: CASSQGGTGEHEQYF. The CDR3 DNA reads as TGCGCCAGCAGCCAAGGCGGGACAGGGGAACACGAGCAGTACTTC.

The chain employs TRBV6-1 and TRBJ2-1; D perhaps matches TRBD2 (6 bases). The CDR3 totals 13 residues. V lost 4 bases, J lost 13 bases, and 17 bases lay in between. Per the germline V gene, CDR1 is MNHNS and CDR2 is SASEGT. In nucleotides, the CDR3 is TGTGCCAGCAGTGCGGGAGCGAGCCAAGCCCAGTTCTTC. This gives the protein CASSAGASQAQFF.

The chain recombines TRBV30 with TRBJ2-7; 9 bases align to TRBD1. Germline CDR1 is GTSNPN and CDR2 is SVGIG (reference sequence). This CDR3 region has 14 residues. The junction had 5 bases not matched to a gene; V was cut back by 4 bases and J by 1 base. The CDR3 loop reads CAWMKGTGSYEQYF. CDR3 sequence (DNA): TGTGCCTGGATGAAGGGGACAGGGTCCTACGAGCAGTACTTC.

This chain uses TRBV18 with TRBJ2-2; D possibly corresponds to TRBD2 (5 bases). The CDR3 consists of 14 residues. Germline V gene sequence: CDR1 KGHSH, CDR2 LQKENI. The V end lost 3 bases, the J end lost 4 bases, and 9 bases lay between the germline ends. CDR3: CASSPNGLTGELFF. The CDR3 DNA reads as TGTGCCAGCTCACCTAACGGACTCACCGGGGAGCTGTTTTTT.

The gene calls are TRBV28 and TRBJ2-7; TRBD1 might be the D (5 bases). This CDR3 spans 14 amino acids. The V gene lost 3 bases and the J gene lost 0 bases, with 9 bases spanning the gap. In germline, CDR1 is MDHEN, CDR2 SYDVKM. The CDR3 region is CASSLSQGSYEQYF. The CDR3 DNA reads as TGTGCCAGCAGTTTGAGTCAGGGCTCCTACGAGCAGTACTTC.

The rearrangement uses TRBV14 and TRBJ1-3; D gene unclear. CDR1 is SGHDN, CDR2 FVKESK, per germline. V was cut by 1 base and J by 0 bases, with 10 bases left in between. The CDR3 totals 16 residues. The CDR3 DNA follows: TGTGCCAGCAGCCAAGCCCAGGTCTTCTCTGGAAACACCATATATTTT. Protein: CASSQAQVFSGNTIYF. The full variable domain, with the rest looked up from reference TRBV14 and TRBJ1-3, is EAGVTQFPSHSVIEKGQTVTLRCDPISGHDNLYWYRRVMGKEIKFLLHFVKESKQDESGMPNNRFLAERTGGTYSTLKVQPAELEDSGVYFCASSQAQVFSGNTIYFGEGSWLTVV.

This clone was observed many times. This chain connects TRBV14 to TRBJ1-1; D is unresolved. The CDR3 contains 15 residues. Trimming took 0 bases from V and 1 from J, leaving 9 bases between them. Germline-derived CDR1 and CDR2 are SGHDN and FVKESK. The CDR3 spells CASSQEFFGNTEAFF. CDR3 coding DNA: TGTGCCAGCAGCCAAGAGTTTTTCGGGAACACTGAAGCTTTCTTT.

The chain employs TRBV9 and TRBJ1-2; D may be TRBD1 (5 bases). Trimming stripped 0 bases from V and 7 bases from J, with 10 bases between. The CDR3 runs 13 residues. Germline loops: CDR1 SGDLS, CDR2 YYNGEE. The CDR3 sequence: CASSVDQGGGYTF. The DNA of the CDR3 is TGTGCCAGCAGCGTAGATCAGGGCGGTGGCTACACCTTC.